Listed below are T cell receptor beta chains from one sample, sequenced in a study of control samples from healthy donors and cancer patients. Clones were read by immunoSEQ multiplex PCR, and TCRdb kept only the in-frame ones, dropping some. The sample includes 65,000 to 85,000 clones, 89% of them seen just once. Source material: PBMCs. These TCRs come from a woman aged 45-59 years with colorectal cancer. CDR3s include the opening cysteine and the closing phenylalanine or tryptophan. The order of the fields is CDR3 protein, CDR3 DNA, J gene, D gene, V gene, clone size. D genes are given only for firm matches. Rows give clone size only sometimes, using once, few, many, or a class for an expanded clone.

CDR3 protein: CASSVGNGDGSTDTQYF
CDR3 DNA: TGTGCCAGCAGCGTAGGCAACGGGGATGGGAGCACAGATACGCAGTATTTT
J gene: TRBJ2-3
D gene: -
V gene: TRBV9
clone size: -

CDR3 protein: CASSYRGQGDRGGYTF
CDR3 DNA: TGTGCCAGCAGTTACCGCGGACAGGGGGACCGGGGCGGCTACACCTTC
J gene: TRBJ1-2
D gene: TRBD1
V gene: TRBV6-5
clone size: -

CDR3 protein: CASSLPGDYGYTF
CDR3 DNA: TGTGCCAGCAGTTTGCCCGGGGATTATGGCTACACCTTC
J gene: TRBJ1-2
D gene: -
V gene: TRBV28
clone size: -

CDR3 protein: CASRPGQGYNQPQHF
CDR3 DNA: TGTGCCAGTAGGCCGGGACAGGGGTATAATCAGCCCCAGCATTTT
J gene: TRBJ1-5
D gene: TRBD1
V gene: TRBV19
clone size: few

CDR3 protein: CASRVGVTNTEAFF
CDR3 DNA: TGTGCCAGCAGGGTAGGGGTCACGAACACTGAAGCTTTCTTT
J gene: TRBJ1-1
D gene: -
V gene: TRBV6-5
clone size: -

CDR3 protein: CASRPGTGQNTDTQYF
CDR3 DNA: TGCGCCAGCAGACCTGGGACAGGTCAAAATACAGATACGCAGTATTTT
J gene: TRBJ2-3
D gene: TRBD1
V gene: TRBV5-1
clone size: -

CDR3 protein: CASSLAGFSTDTQYF
CDR3 DNA: TGTGCCAGCAGCTTAGCCGGGTTTTCCACAGATACGCAGTATTTT
J gene: TRBJ2-3
D gene: -
V gene: TRBV7-6
clone size: -

CDR3 protein: CASRVASEMGNIQYF
CDR3 DNA: TGTGCCAGCAGGGTTGCTTCGGAGATGGGAAACATTCAGTACTTC
J gene: TRBJ2-4
D gene: -
V gene: TRBV28
clone size: -

CDR3 protein: CASSPDRGTAFF
CDR3 DNA: TGTGCCAGCAGTCCAGACAGGGGTACCGCTTTCTTT
J gene: TRBJ1-1
D gene: TRBD1
V gene: TRBV27
clone size: few

CDR3 protein: CASSLLGQGSDYGYTF
CDR3 DNA: TGCGCCAGCAGCTTACTCGGACAGGGATCTGACTATGGCTACACCTTC
J gene: TRBJ1-2
D gene: TRBD1
V gene: TRBV5-1
clone size: -

CDR3 protein: CASSASWNQPQHF
CDR3 DNA: TGTGCCAGCAGTGCCTCATGGAATCAGCCCCAGCATTTT
J gene: TRBJ1-5
D gene: -
V gene: TRBV2
clone size: -

CDR3 protein: CASSLVYDPGSSPLHF
CDR3 DNA: TGTGCCAGCAGCCTCGTATATGACCCGGGGAGTTCACCCCTCCACTTT
J gene: TRBJ1-6
D gene: -
V gene: TRBV5-8
clone size: -

CDR3 protein: CASSLETNNNEQFF
CDR3 DNA: TGTGCCAGCAGCTTAGAGACTAATAACAATGAGCAGTTCTTC
J gene: TRBJ2-1
D gene: -
V gene: TRBV11-3
clone size: once

CDR3 protein: CSASGPLRGLLQPQHF
CDR3 DNA: TGCAGTGCTAGTGGGCCCCTCCGGGGATTGTTGCAGCCCCAGCATTTT
J gene: TRBJ1-5
D gene: -
V gene: TRBV20-1
clone size: -

CDR3 protein: CASSYQAGTGGIEAFF
CDR3 DNA: TGTGCCAGCAGTTACCAGGCCGGGACAGGGGGGATTGAAGCTTTCTTT
J gene: TRBJ1-1
D gene: TRBD1
V gene: TRBV6-6
clone size: -

CDR3 protein: CASSVGLGPNIQYF
CDR3 DNA: TGTGCCAGCAGCGTAGGGCTCGGGCCAAACATTCAGTACTTC
J gene: TRBJ2-4
D gene: -
V gene: TRBV9
clone size: -

CDR3 protein: CASSQTDLSGNTIYF
CDR3 DNA: TGTGCCAGCAGTCAGACGGACCTCTCTGGAAACACCATATATTTT
J gene: TRBJ1-3
D gene: -
V gene: TRBV6-2/TRBV6-3
clone size: -

CDR3 protein: CASSERGNQPQHF
CDR3 DNA: TGTGCCAGCAGTGAGAGGGGTAATCAGCCCCAGCATTTT
J gene: TRBJ1-5
D gene: -
V gene: TRBV12-3/TRBV12-4
clone size: -

CDR3 protein: CASSEDTVKNIQYF
CDR3 DNA: TGTGCCAGCAGTGAAGACACTGTCAAAAACATTCAGTACTTC
J gene: TRBJ2-4
D gene: -
V gene: TRBV2
clone size: few

CDR3 protein: CASSLSQGPYNEQFF
CDR3 DNA: TGTGCCAGCAGTTTAAGTCAGGGTCCCTACAATGAGCAGTTCTTC
J gene: TRBJ2-1
D gene: -
V gene: TRBV27
clone size: -

CDR3 protein: CASSYGGLGNQPQHF
CDR3 DNA: TGTGCCAGCAGTTACGGGGGGCTTGGCAATCAGCCCCAGCATTTT
J gene: TRBJ1-5
D gene: -
V gene: TRBV6-2/TRBV6-3
clone size: -

CDR3 protein: CASSHRPYSNQPQHF
CDR3 DNA: TGCGCCAGCAGCCACAGGCCTTATAGCAATCAGCCCCAGCATTTT
J gene: TRBJ1-5
D gene: -
V gene: TRBV23-1
clone size: once

CDR3 protein: CASSLTSTDTQYF
CDR3 DNA: TGTGCCAGCAGCTTAACTAGCACAGATACGCAGTATTTT
J gene: TRBJ2-3
D gene: -
V gene: TRBV5-4
clone size: -

CDR3 protein: CASSHLPGQGLLMNTEAFF
CDR3 DNA: TGCGCCAGCAGCCATCTGCCGGGACAGGGGCTCCTCATGAACACTGAAGCTTTCTTT
J gene: TRBJ1-1
D gene: TRBD1
V gene: TRBV4-3
clone size: -

CDR3 protein: CASSRQGAYGYTF
CDR3 DNA: TGTGCCAGCAGCCGACAGGGAGCCTATGGCTACACCTTC
J gene: TRBJ1-2
D gene: TRBD1
V gene: TRBV12-3/TRBV12-4
clone size: -

CDR3 protein: CASKSRTGGLLHF
CDR3 DNA: TGTGCCAGCAAATCTCGGACTGGGGGACTCCTCCACTTT
J gene: TRBJ1-6
D gene: -
V gene: TRBV6-5
clone size: -

CDR3 protein: CASSQENPGGDGYTF
CDR3 DNA: TGTGCCAGCAGCCAAGAAAACCCCGGAGGAGATGGCTACACCTTC
J gene: TRBJ1-2
D gene: -
V gene: TRBV4-2
clone size: -

CDR3 protein: CASSEGDNEKLFF
CDR3 DNA: TGTGCCAGCAGTGAAGGGGATAATGAAAAACTGTTTTTT
J gene: TRBJ1-4
D gene: -
V gene: TRBV2
clone size: -

CDR3 protein: CASSAQLGNEQFF
CDR3 DNA: TGTGCCAGCAGTGCCCAACTAGGCAATGAGCAGTTCTTC
J gene: TRBJ2-1
D gene: -
V gene: TRBV6-2/TRBV6-3
clone size: -

CDR3 protein: CASSPKVIGQNTEAFF
CDR3 DNA: TGTGCCAGCAGCCCTAAGGTTATTGGACAGAATACTGAAGCTTTCTTT
J gene: TRBJ1-1
D gene: -
V gene: TRBV3-1/TRBV3-2
clone size: -

CDR3 protein: CASSLNIYGYTF
CDR3 DNA: TGTGCCAGCAGTTTGAACATCTATGGCTACACCTTC
J gene: TRBJ1-2
D gene: -
V gene: TRBV28
clone size: -

CDR3 protein: CASSSTWDPSGANVLTF
CDR3 DNA: TGTGCCAGCTCATCGACCTGGGATCCCTCTGGGGCCAACGTCCTGACTTTC
J gene: TRBJ2-6
D gene: -
V gene: TRBV18
clone size: -

CDR3 protein: CASSYPRAGGETQYF
CDR3 DNA: TGTGCCAGCAGTTACCCCCGAGCTGGGGGGGAGACCCAGTACTTC
J gene: TRBJ2-5
D gene: -
V gene: TRBV6-2/TRBV6-3
clone size: -